The 14 T cell receptor beta chains presented below share a single source sample, sequenced in a study of T-cell memory formation after mild COVID-19. TCRdb re-derived calls from the 5' RACE reads in MiXCR, one entry per CDR3 protein. The table records 300,000 to 400,000 distinct CDR3 sequences, approximately 29% of them present only once. Sequenced sample: PBMCs or a T cell subset sorted from them (not recorded which). These receptors came from an adult woman who had mild COVID-19 (a few samples of this study predate the infection). Cell type and time point are not known.

CDR3 region: CASSVGGTAEEKLFF. The CDR3 DNA sequence: TGTGCCAGCAGCGTAGGGGGGACAGCAGAAGAAAAACTGTTTTTT. The gene calls are TRBV9 and TRBJ1-4; 7 bases match TRBD1. This CDR3 has 15 residues. The J segment lost 8 bases and the V segment lost 0 bases, leaving 7 bases of the junction unmatched. Germline V CDR1 and CDR2: SGDLS, YYNGEE.

Only a few counts were recorded for this clonotype. The V and J genes are TRBV15 and TRBJ2-1; D perhaps matches TRBD2 (5 bases). The CDR3 has 15 residues. Deletions cut 5 bases from V and 1 base from J, with 12 bases between. CDR1 and CDR2 (germline): LNHNV, YYDKDF (reference sequence). CDR3 protein: CATSATRDSYNEQFF. The CDR3 DNA reads TGTGCCACCAGCGCTACTAGGGATTCCTACAATGAGCAGTTCTTC.

This clonotype was counted only a few times. The CDR3 DNA is TGCGCCAGCAGCTTGAACCCAGAGACCCAGTACTTC. This sequence encodes CASSLNPETQYF. The V gene is TRBV5-1, the J gene TRBJ2-5, with D uncertain. Looked up from germline, CDR1 is SGHRS and CDR2 is YFSETQ. The CDR3 spans 12 residues. Trimming took off 1 base at V and 4 bases at J, with 5 bases between the two ends.

This CDR3 reads CASSLSRGAYEQYF. Here the CDR3 DNA reads TGTGCCAGCAGTTTAAGTCGGGGGGCGTACGAGCAGTACTTC. This rearrangement joins TRBV27 to TRBJ2-7; D perhaps matches TRBD2 (7 bases). V was cut by 2 bases and J by 4 bases, with 12 bases left in between. The CDR3 spans 14 residues. CDR1 and CDR2 (germline): MNHEY, SMNVEV (reference sequence).

CDR3 nucleotides: TGCAGTGCCTTTCCGGGGACCCTGAACACCGGGGAGCTGTTTTTT. It encodes CSAFPGTLNTGELFF. This rearrangement joins TRBV20-1 to TRBJ2-2; D could derive from TRBD1 or TRBD2 (5 bases each). This CDR3 contains 15 residues. The germline V gene encodes CDR1 DFQATT and CDR2 SNEGSKA (reference sequence). The V and J ends lost 6 bases and 1 base respectively, with 15 bases between them.

This clonotype was seen a handful of times. The rearrangement joins TRBV10-3 to TRBJ2-7; D perhaps matches TRBD2 (5 bases). The CDR3 sequence is 13 residues long. The V and J ends lost 10 bases and 2 bases respectively, with 15 bases between them. Germline V CDR1 and CDR2: ENHRY, SYGVKD. The CDR3 region is CATMEAVTYEQYF. As DNA, the CDR3 is TGTGCCACCATGGAAGCGGTCACCTACGAGCAGTACTTC.

This clonotype was seen a handful of times. This chain joins TRBV5-6 and TRBJ2-1, with 8 bases fitting TRBD2. CDR1 and CDR2 (germline): SGHDT, YYEEEE. This CDR3 region has 15 residues. Trimming cost V 5 bases and J 2 bases; bases outside gene matches: 6. The CDR3 DNA reads as TGTGCCAGCAGGATCGGGGGGGCCCCCTACAATGAGCAGTTCTTC. Amino acids: CASRIGGAPYNEQFF.

The sample holds a few counts of this clonotype. The chain has TRBV20-1 and TRBJ1-1; D possibly corresponds to TRBD1 (5 bases). Trimming stripped 6 bases from V and 6 bases from J, with 11 bases between. Germline lookup yields CDR1 DFQATT and CDR2 SNEGSKA (reference sequence). This CDR3 is built from 11 residues. The CDR3 reads CSARVSAEAFF. For the CDR3, the DNA is TGCAGTGCCAGGGTTTCCGCTGAAGCTTTCTTT.

This clonotype was detected a few times. This chain links TRBV29-1 with TRBJ2-7; maybe TRBD1 (6 bases). CDR1 is SQVTM and CDR2 is ANQGSEA in the germline V gene. The CDR3 loop spans 14 amino acids. V was shortened by 5 bases and J by 3 bases, with 17 bases between the two germline ends. This CDR3 reads CSVPGVVTYYEQYF. The CDR3 DNA reads TGCAGCGTTCCAGGGGTTGTGACGTACTACGAGCAGTACTTC.

V is TRBV27 and J is TRBJ2-7; D gene uncertain. The germline gives CDR1 MNHEY, CDR2 SMNVEV (reference sequence). V was trimmed by 3 bases and J by 3 bases, leaving 12 bases between them. This CDR3 is 14 amino acids long. The CDR3 DNA is TGTGCCAGCAGTTTTTCGGGTACTTTCTACGAGCAGTACTTC. Its translation: CASSFSGTFYEQYF.

The chain has TRBV7-9 and TRBJ2-6, with no clear D. CDR3 length: 18 amino acids. Germline V gives CDR1 SEHNR, CDR2 FQNEAQ (reference sequence). Trimming shortened V by 5 bases and J by 3 bases, and 20 bases separated the two germline ends. CDR3 DNA: TGTGCCAGCAGCGTAAGAGACAAGCAGGAGAGTGGGGCCAACGTCCTGACTTTC. Translating gives CASSVRDKQESGANVLTF.

This clonotype was counted only a few times. The chain joins TRBV29-1 to TRBJ2-1, with TRBD2 matching over 10 bases. CDR1 and CDR2 from the germline V gene are SQVTM and ANQGSEA. V lost 4 bases to trimming and J lost 5 bases; unmatched junction nucleotides: 8. There are 15 residues in the CDR3. The CDR3 protein is CSVGPLAGEDNEQFF. The DNA for the CDR3 is TGCAGCGTTGGGCCTCTAGCGGGAGAGGACAATGAGCAGTTCTTC.

Written as DNA, the CDR3 is TGCGCCAGCAGCCTCCAGGTAGGGGGAGCGCCCTACAATGAGCAGTTCTTC. Translated: CASSLQVGGAPYNEQFF. The V gene is TRBV4-3, the J gene TRBJ2-1, with D possibly TRBD1 on 6 matching bases. Germline V lookup: CDR1 LGHNA, CDR2 YSLEER. The CDR3 length is 17 residues. V was cut by 4 bases and J by 2 bases, with 18 bases left in between.

This clonotype was observed a few times. This rearrangement joins TRBV11-2 to TRBJ2-5; TRBD2 might be the D (5 bases). This CDR3 contains 12 residues. Trimming took off 0 bases at V and 9 bases at J, with 8 bases between the two ends. Germline CDR1 is SGHAT and CDR2 is FQNNGV. As DNA, the CDR3 is TGTGCCAGCAGCTTAGACCCGGAGGCCCAGTACTTC. The encoded protein is CASSLDPEAQYF.